The rows below give T cell receptor beta chains drawn from one sample of a study of spatial heterogeneity in lung cancer. TCRdb processed the 5' RACE reads anew with MiXCR; each CDR3 protein has one entry. The sample lists approximately 3,700 distinct CDR3 sequences; around 5% were seen once. The sequenced sample was lung tumor tissue, obtained at surgery. The receptor source for this set is a female donor with early-stage non-small cell lung cancer. Each CDR3 is given with its conserved first and last residue. Fields, in order: V gene, J gene, CDR3 protein.

>TRBV29-1|TRBJ2-7
CSVGVLYHLSQTGQSSYEQYF
>TRBV20-1|TRBJ1-1
CSARDWGRGNTEAFF
>TRBV28|TRBJ2-2
CASRSAVAWTPGELFF
>TRBV6-1|TRBJ2-1
CASSGELISGGEQFF
>TRBV10-2|TRBJ1-3
CASMRVGTSGNTIYF
>TRBV5-1|TRBJ2-2
CASRTRNTGELFF
>TRBV5-1|TRBJ2-1
CASSLASSINEQFF
>TRBV5-5|TRBJ2-7
CASSFRDRVHEQYF
>TRBV5-1|TRBJ2-3
CASSHTRLRLAGGQNSSTDTQYF
>TRBV2|TRBJ2-7
CASSTGLYYEQYF
>TRBV7-6|TRBJ1-6
CASSLEGHHSYNSPLHF
>TRBV5-4|TRBJ2-2
CASSLGTSGRRAGELFF
>TRBV7-9|TRBJ1-2
CASSSGIDGYTF
>TRBV30|TRBJ2-1
CAWSLGSYNEQFF
>TRBV5-1|TRBJ2-7
CASSFEQGAYEQYF
>TRBV11-2|TRBJ2-3
CASSRRKGREDTQYF
>TRBV14|TRBJ2-7
CASSPHPTASSYEQYF
>TRBV5-1|TRBJ2-3
CASSDRTEGTQYF
>TRBV10-3|TRBJ2-3
CAISVAGEGVRGTDTQYF
>TRBV20-1|TRBJ2-7
CSAPRGAGGPGEQYF
>TRBV7-6|TRBJ2-1
CASSRRTAVSYNEQFF
>TRBV18|TRBJ2-1
CASSPPGTSGRPEQFF
>TRBV12-3/TRBV12-4|TRBJ1-1
CASSLALTGGTEAFF
>TRBV3-1|TRBJ1-1
CASSKGMTEAFF
>TRBV30|TRBJ1-1
CAWSVQGFRTGGLNTEAFF
>TRBV11-2|TRBJ2-7
CASSSGPNFYEQYF
>TRBV28|TRBJ2-1
CASSPPVSGTYNEQFF
>TRBV5-1|TRBJ2-7
CASSTSGSSGEQYF
>TRBV6-1|TRBJ1-1
CASSEEAGTLNTEAFF
>TRBV12-3/TRBV12-4|TRBJ1-3
CASSSFSDSGNTIYF
>TRBV28|TRBJ2-3
CASSSAGDQTDTQYF
>TRBV7-2|TRBJ2-3
CASSSTGTIHF
>TRBV6-2/TRBV6-3|TRBJ1-1
CASRPTGPATEAFF
>TRBV7-4|TRBJ2-5
CASSPTSRETQYF
>TRBV18|TRBJ1-5
CASSPDRGTYGNQPQHF
>TRBV5-1|TRBJ2-1
CASSLVSGGPGNEQFF
>TRBV11-2|TRBJ2-2
CASSFTPRGRRPGELFF
>TRBV6-5|TRBJ2-5
CASRRTSGSRQETQYF
>TRBV6-5|TRBJ1-1
CASSYSGGGNTEAFF
>TRBV6-2/TRBV6-3|TRBJ2-7
CASTYGQEREQYF
>TRBV7-9|TRBJ1-6
CASSPEGRDSPLHF
>TRBV7-3|TRBJ1-6
CASSYPNSPLHF
>TRBV23-1|TRBJ1-6
CASSREGIVAPLHF
>TRBV20-1|TRBJ2-3
CSARDPAGTDTQYF
>TRBV18|TRBJ2-5
CASSPGTVETQYF
>TRBV27|TRBJ2-7
CASCTIQGSLNEQYF
>TRBV9|TRBJ1-1
CASSVVSESTEAFF
>TRBV30|TRBJ1-5
CAWSTQNNQPQHF
>TRBV20-1|TRBJ1-2
CSAKVGSSYGYTF
>TRBV3-1|TRBJ1-5
CASSQGANNQPQHF
>TRBV10-3|TRBJ1-4
CAISDPGGEDEKLFF
>TRBV20-1|TRBJ2-7
CSASPSGRNYEQYF
>TRBV12-5|TRBJ1-1
CASGLENTEAFF
>TRBV12-3/TRBV12-4|TRBJ1-3
CASSLWAIYF
>TRBV25-1|TRBJ2-3
CASSRGTSGRTTDTQYF